The T cell receptor (beta chain) described here comes from a study of T-cell memory formation after mild COVID-19. Many counts were recorded for this clonotype. TCRdb called the 5' RACE reads again in MiXCR, with one record for every CDR3 protein. Of roughly 300,000 distinct CDR3 sequences detected, approximately 15% appear once; the ten largest clones hold 22%. Per the germline V gene, CDR1 is MNHEY and CDR2 is SVGAGI. Trimming pared 8 bases from V and 6 bases from J, leaving 20 bases between. This CDR3 region has 15 residues. The sequenced sample was PBMCs or a T cell subset sorted from them (not recorded which). This clonotype originated in a man in his late teens or twenties who had mild COVID-19 (a few samples of this study predate the infection). Cell type and time point are not known. The rearrangement joins TRBV6-5 to TRBJ1-5; the D gene is possibly TRBD1 (5 bases). The CDR3 protein is CASSLGGAPLQPQHF. In DNA, the CDR3 is TGTGCCAGCTCTTTGGGAGGGGCCCCCCTTCAGCCCCAGCATTTT.